This TCR beta chain was captured by sequencing in a study of identifying expanded T cells in peripheral blood. Remarks on this clone: Its antigen is not identified.

The V and J ends lost 2 bases and 0 bases respectively, with 12 bases between them. This CDR3 region has 16 residues. Germline CDR1 reads SGHDT; CDR2 reads YYEEEE. Assay: immunoSEQ multiplex PCR; the TCRdb copy retains only in-frame clones and omits some. The table includes about 76,000 clones, approximately 84% detected once. Healthy donors had no documented immune events, such as infections, while sampled. Study-level findings and limits: Technical replicates showed approximately 1.2 changed clones; roughly two weeks 15 to 20; four weeks 19. Two-week clone count variance significantly increased as total template count grew.

The sequenced material came from blood. The V call is TRBV5-6, the J call TRBJ2-4, with D perhaps matching TRBD2 (6 bases). The clonotype was recovered from a person between 18 and 69 years old in good health. The CDR3 spells CASSFRLSGAKNIQYF. Here the CDR3 DNA reads TGTGCCAGCAGCTTCCGACTTAGCGGAGCCAAAAACATTCAGTACTTC.